Listed below are T cell receptor beta chains from one sample, sequenced in a study of blood T cell repertoires in COVID-19. The assay was immunoSEQ multiplex PCR, and TCRdb's table has in-frame clones only and misses some. This sample has 80,000 to 95,000 clones, with 81% found just once. Sequencing was done on a sample of peripheral blood. The receptors were gathered from an elderly man with active or convalescent COVID-19. Each CDR3 is given with its conserved first and last residue. D genes are given only for firm matches. Where a row states a size, it is once, few, many or the class of an expanded clone; other rows omit it.

j_call clone_size v_call d_call cdr3_nt cdr3_aa
TRBJ1-1 once TRBV2 . TGTGCCAGCAGCGACTACGAAATAAACACTGAAGCTTTCTTT CASSDYEINTEAFF
TRBJ1-4 . TRBV28 . TGTGCCAGCAGTTCCTGGGACACTTCAACTAATGAAAAACTGTTTTTT CASSSWDTSTNEKLFF
TRBJ2-3 . TRBV28 . TGTGCCAGCAGGGAGACACGGGAAGGAGATACGCAGTATTTT CASRETREGDTQYF
TRBJ1-1 . TRBV5-1 . TGCGCCAGCAGCTTGGCCCCCGTACAGAACACTGAAGCTTTCTTT CASSLAPVQNTEAFF
TRBJ1-6 . TRBV6-2/TRBV6-3 . TGTGCCAGCAGTCGACGGGGAGGGGAGCGTTCACCCCTCCACTTT CASSRRGGERSPLHF
TRBJ2-7 . TRBV6-5 . TGTGCCAGCAATAGAGGGTTGGGTAGCGAGCAGTACTTC CASNRGLGSEQYF
TRBJ1-2 . TRBV10-1 . TGCGCCAGCAGTGCGTCAGGGAGCGGCTACACCTTC CASSASGSGYTF
TRBJ1-1 . TRBV29-1 . TGCAGCGTTGGGGGCAGCCTGAACACTGAAGCTTTCTTT CSVGGSLNTEAFF
TRBJ1-2 once TRBV6-5 . TGTGCCAGCAGATTCCCCCTCATAGACAGTGGCTACACCTTC CASRFPLIDSGYTF
TRBJ2-7 . TRBV6-5 TRBD1 TGTGCCAGCAGTCCCTCCCGGTACAGGGGTTACGAGCAGTACTTC CASSPSRYRGYEQYF
TRBJ1-2 . TRBV3-1/TRBV3-2 . TGTGCCAGCAGCCCAAGTGGGGGGTGGATGGGCTACACCTTC CASSPSGGWMGYTF
TRBJ2-7 . TRBV5-1 TRBD2 TGCGCCAGCAGCTCCGGGGGGGGCTACGAGCAGTACTTC CASSSGGGYEQYF
TRBJ1-2 . TRBV5-4 . TGTGCCAGCAGCTCCCCGACCCTCGGGAAGGGCTACACCTTC CASSSPTLGKGYTF
TRBJ2-3 . TRBV21-1 . TGTGCCAGCAGCAAATTTTGGTACAGGGGCACAGATACGCAGTATTTT CASSKFWYRGTDTQYF
TRBJ1-2 . TRBV11-2 . TGTGCCAGCAGCTTAGAAGGGGATGGCTACACCTTC CASSLEGDGYTF
TRBJ1-1 few TRBV5-1 TRBD1 TGCGCCAGCAGCCCAAGGACAGGGGGGAACACTGAAGCTTTCTTT CASSPRTGGNTEAFF
TRBJ1-5 few TRBV24-1 . TGTGCCACCAGTGATGGGGTCAGGGCAAAGAGCAATCAGCCCCAGCATTTT CATSDGVRAKSNQPQHF
TRBJ1-5 . TRBV4-3 . TGCGCCAGCAGCCAAGAGAGTACAGGGTGGCAGCCCCAGCATTTT CASSQESTGWQPQHF
TRBJ1-6 . TRBV6-2/TRBV6-3 TRBD1 TGTGCCAGCAGCCATCGGACTGGACAGGGCGGTAATAATTCACCCCTCCACTTT CASSHRTGQGGNNSPLHF
TRBJ1-4 . TRBV5-3 . TGTGCCAGCCGAGGAAGGCGGAGGGCAACTAATGAAAAACTGTTTTTT CASRGRRRATNEKLFF
TRBJ1-3 . TRBV7-2 . TGTGCCAGCAGCTCGACACTCTCTGGAAACACCATATATTTT CASSSTLSGNTIYF
TRBJ1-1 . TRBV19 . TGTGCCAGTACGACTAACAGGGAGACTGAAGCTTTCTTT CASTTNRETEAFF
TRBJ1-6 . TRBV9 . TGTGCCAGCAGCCCCTATTCCGGACAGTATAATTCACCCCTCCACTTT CASSPYSGQYNSPLHF
TRBJ2-2 . TRBV5-6 TRBD1 TGTGCCAGCAGCTCGGGACAGGACCACGTCGGGGAGCTGTTTTTT CASSSGQDHVGELFF
TRBJ1-6 . TRBV2 . TGTGCCAGCAGTGAAGAACAGGTGCCGCTCCTAAGCTCACCCCTCCACTTT CASSEEQVPLLSSPLHF
TRBJ2-2 once TRBV19 TRBD1 TGTGCCAGTAGTATGACAGGGGGAACCGGGGAGCTGTTTTTT CASSMTGGTGELFF
TRBJ1-3 . TRBV3-1/TRBV3-2 . TGTGCCAGCAGCCAAGGTATCTCGCGGACAGCCTCTGGAAACACCATATATTTT CASSQGISRTASGNTIYF